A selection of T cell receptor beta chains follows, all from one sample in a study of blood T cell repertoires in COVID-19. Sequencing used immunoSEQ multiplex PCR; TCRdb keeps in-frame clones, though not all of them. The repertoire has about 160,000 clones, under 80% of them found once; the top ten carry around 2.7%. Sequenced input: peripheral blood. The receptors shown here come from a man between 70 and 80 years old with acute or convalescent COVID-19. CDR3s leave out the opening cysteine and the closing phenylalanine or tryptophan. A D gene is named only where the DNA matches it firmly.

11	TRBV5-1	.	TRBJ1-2	ASSLGGNYGYT
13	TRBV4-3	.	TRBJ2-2	ASSQDYEYTGELF
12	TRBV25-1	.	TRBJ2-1	ASSEMAGLGEQF
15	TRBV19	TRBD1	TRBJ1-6	ASSSPPGTGLNSPLH
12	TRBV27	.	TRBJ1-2	ASSSDRFVGGYT
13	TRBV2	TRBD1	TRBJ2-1	ASSPGQVSYNEQF
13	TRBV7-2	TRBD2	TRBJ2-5	ASSPRAGGGETQY
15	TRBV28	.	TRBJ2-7	ASSLGPGDTSSYEQY
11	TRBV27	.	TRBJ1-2	ASSLWAGGGYT
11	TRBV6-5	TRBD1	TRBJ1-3	ASGTGGRNTIY
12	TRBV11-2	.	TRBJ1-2	ASSVEQGRDGYT
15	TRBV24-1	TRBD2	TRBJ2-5	ATSARRTSGSLETQY
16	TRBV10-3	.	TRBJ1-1	AISPQGQINDRNTEAF
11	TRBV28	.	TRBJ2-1	ASSQGSYNEQF
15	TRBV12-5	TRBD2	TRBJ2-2	ASGSGLAGANTGELF
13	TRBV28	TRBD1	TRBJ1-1	ASSDRQGASTEAF
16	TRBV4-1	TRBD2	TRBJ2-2	ASSQAVIAGGLTGELF